Presented here are 23 T cell receptor beta chains from one specimen sequenced in a study of beta chain features in type 1 diabetes. General observations from the study: Moderate yet significant TCRB CDR3 shortening was seen in Type 1 diabetes patients in all four CD4+ subsets.

All of the isolated RNA was reverse transcribed, so expressed TCRB transcripts were sequenced. Profiling relied on immunoSEQ multiplex PCR, and the TCRdb table lists in-frame clones only, not all of them. Here the sample spans hundreds of thousands of clones, over 13% being singletons. No antigens are known for them. Sequences were obtained from naive CD4+ T cells from blood. The source is a young man with type 1 diabetes.

This clone was seen a handful of times. V and J are TRBV10-2 and TRBJ2-3, with TRBD2 identical over 8 bases. Germline CDR1 reads WSHSY; CDR2 reads SAAADI. This CDR3 is 15 amino acids long. J gave up 9 bases and V 4 bases, and 12 bases lay outside the gene matches. CDR3 loop: CASSGLAGPGRTQYF. The CDR3 bases are TGCGCCAGCAGTGGGCTAGCGGGTCCCGGAAGGACGCAGTATTTT.

The chain is built from TRBV30 and TRBJ1-2, with TRBD1 identical over 7 bases. Germline V gene sequence: CDR1 GTSNPN, CDR2 SVGIG (reference sequence). The CDR3 has 16 residues. This chain's CDR3 is CGLDLRTGILNYGYTF. CDR3 coding DNA: TGTGGCCTGGACCTCCGGACAGGCATACTTAACTATGGCTACACCTTC.

This rearrangement joins TRBV2 to TRBJ1-5; D not certain. Germline-derived CDR1 and CDR2 are SNHLY and FYNNEI. The V end was cut by 3 bases, the J end by 2 bases, with 8 bases between. The CDR3 is 14 amino acids. The CDR3 coding sequence is TGTGCCAGCAGTGATGTGTCAGGCAATCAGCCCCAGCATTTT. Translated, it gives CASSDVSGNQPQHF.

The chain couples TRBV13 to TRBJ2-7; 7 bases match TRBD1. V trimming: 5 bases; J trimming: 2 bases; junction bases outside the gene matches: 9. The CDR3 extends over 15 amino acids. Germline V gives CDR1 PRHDT, CDR2 FYEKMQ (reference sequence). CDR3 sequence: CASSTKTGQPYEQYF. CDR3 nucleotide sequence: TGTGCCAGCAGCACTAAGACAGGGCAACCCTACGAGCAGTACTTC. Combining the CDR3 with reference TRBV13 and TRBJ2-7 gives the whole variable domain AAGVIQSPRHLIKEKRETATLKCYPIPRHDTVYWYQQGPGQDPQFLISFYEKMQSDKGSIPDRFSAQQFSDYHSELNMSSLELGDSALYFCASSTKTGQPYEQYFGPGTRLTVT.

This chain joins TRBV30 and TRBJ2-2, with D possibly being TRBD1 (5 bases). V was shortened by 6 bases and J by 1 base, with 12 bases between the two germline ends. Germline V CDR1 and CDR2: GTSNPN, SVGIG (reference sequence). This CDR3 comprises 14 residues. This CDR3 is CACTITGNTGELFF. As DNA, the CDR3 is TGTGCCTGTACTATTACAGGGAACACCGGGGAGCTGTTTTTT.

The chain has TRBV9 and TRBJ1-5; no definite D call. V was pared by 0 bases and J by 7 bases, with 11 bases between. The germline gives CDR1 SGDLS, CDR2 YYNGEE. The CDR3 is 14 residues long. DNA for the CDR3: TGTGCCAGCAGCGTAGGCGGGGTCGGGCAGCCCCAGCATTTT. As protein: CASSVGGVGQPQHF.

The rearrangement uses TRBV9 and TRBJ1-2; 8 positions match TRBD1. This CDR3 spans 13 amino acids. V gave up 3 bases and J gave up 8 bases; unmatched junction bases: 6. Germline V gene data show CDR1 as SGDLS and CDR2 as YYNGEE. CDR3 sequence: CASSALQGGGYTF. In DNA, the CDR3 is TGTGCCAGCAGCGCCCTACAGGGGGGAGGCTACACCTTC.

This clone was observed a handful of times. The chain combines TRBV2 with TRBJ2-5; D not resolved. CDR1 and CDR2 from the germline V gene are SNHLY and FYNNEI. CDR3 size: 11 residues. Trimming pared 3 bases from V and 4 bases from J, leaving 3 bases between. The CDR3 nucleotides are TGTGCCAGCAGTGACCGAGAGACCCAGTACTTC. It codes for CASSDRETQYF.

On this clone itself: At the DNA level, this CDR3 is encoded by other sequences in the same sample as well. The rearrangement uses TRBV9 and TRBJ2-3, with TRBD2 as a possible D gene (5 bases). CDR1 is SGDLS, CDR2 YYNGEE, per germline. The ends were cut back, 2 bases at V and 2 bases at J, with 9 bases in the middle. CDR3 length: 14 residues. The DNA for the CDR3 is TGTGCCAGCAGCGTCAGCGGCTCCACAGATACGCAGTATTTT. Protein product: CASSVSGSTDTQYF.

The gene calls are TRBV30 and TRBJ1-2, with D hard to call. Deletions cut 2 bases from V and 8 bases from J, with 9 bases between. CDR1 and CDR2 (germline): GTSNPN, SVGIG (reference sequence). This CDR3 comprises 11 residues. The CDR3 DNA reads as TGTGCCTGGAGTCGGAGAAGGGGCTACACCTTC. This sequence encodes CAWSRRRGYTF.

This clone was observed a few times. This chain uses TRBV7-2 with TRBJ2-3, with TRBD2 matching 7 bases. The CDR3 extends over 15 amino acids. Germline V gene data show CDR1 as SGHTA and CDR2 as FQGNSA. V trimming: 6 bases; J trimming: 5 bases; junction bases outside the gene matches: 11. CDR3: CASSKVAGHLDTQYF. The CDR3 nucleotides read TGTGCCAGCAGTAAAGTAGCGGGTCATTTAGATACGCAGTATTTT.

In this sample, this clone turned up a few times. The V call is TRBV19, the J call TRBJ2-7, with TRBD1 matching 8 bases. V lost 6 bases to trimming and J lost 3 bases; unmatched junction nucleotides: 7. The CDR3 length is 14 residues. CDR1 LNHDA and CDR2 SQIVND come from the germline V gene (reference sequence). CDR3 in DNA: TGTGCCAGTAGCCGGGACAGGAGTCTCTACGAGCAGTACTTC. Its protein product is CASSRDRSLYEQYF.

Only a few counts were recorded for this clone. The chain carries TRBV10-3 and TRBJ2-3; TRBD1 matches at 8 bases. Trimming at V came to 3 bases and at J to 0 bases, leaving 2 bases not matched to a gene. From germline, CDR1 is ENHRY and CDR2 SYGVKD. CDR3 size: 15 residues. The CDR3 is CAISERTGSTDTQYF. The CDR3 region has the DNA TGTGCCATCAGTGAACGGACAGGGAGCACAGATACGCAGTATTTT.

This chain connects TRBV9 to TRBJ1-2, with 7 bases that match TRBD1. The CDR3 runs 14 residues. CDR1 is SGDLS and CDR2 is YYNGEE in the germline V gene. V was clipped by 5 bases and J by 7 bases; unmatched bases: 11. The CDR3 bases are TGTGCCAGCAGTCGGGGAGAAGGGGGCGGTGGCTACACCTTC. This translates into CASSRGEGGGGYTF.

V usage is TRBV11-2 and J usage is TRBJ2-1; D perhaps matches TRBD1 (6 bases). Deletions cut 4 bases from V and 5 bases from J, with 15 bases between. The CDR3 has 15 residues. From germline, CDR1 is SGHAT and CDR2 FQNNGV. The CDR3, as DNA: TGTGCCAGCAGCTCCCTTCAGGGGTCCAACAATGAGCAGTTCTTC. Translating gives CASSSLQGSNNEQFF. The entire variable domain, with the rest obtained from reference TRBV11-2 and TRBJ2-1, is as follows: EAGVAQSPRYKIIEKRQSVAFWCNPISGHATLYWYQQILGQGPKLLIQFQNNGVVDDSQLPKDRFSAERLKGVDSTLKIQPAKLEDSAVYLCASSSLQGSNNEQFFGPGTRLTVL.

This clone was recorded a few times. This chain links TRBV6-5 with TRBJ1-4; D not certain. Germline CDR1 and CDR2: MNHEY and SVGAGI. Trimming pared 0 bases from V and 3 bases from J, leaving 11 bases between. CDR3 length: 16 amino acids. The CDR3 protein is CASSYSWGEANEKLFF. The CDR3 DNA sequence: TGTGCCAGCAGTTACTCGTGGGGAGAAGCTAATGAAAAACTGTTTTTT.

The chain combines TRBV5-1 with TRBJ2-1; D is undetermined. V was cut by 1 base and J by 7 bases, with 12 bases left in between. Looked up from germline, CDR1 is SGHRS and CDR2 is YFSETQ. The CDR3 is 14 residues long. The CDR3 DNA reads as TGCGCCAGCAGCTTGAGTCTGCCTGGGAATGAGCAGTTCTTC. This codes for CASSLSLPGNEQFF.

This clone was counted only a few times. The chain has TRBV7-9 and TRBJ2-1, with 15 nucleotides matching TRBD2. The J segment lost 7 bases and the V segment lost 2 bases, leaving 6 bases of the junction unmatched. This CDR3 region has 17 residues. Germline V gives CDR1 SEHNR, CDR2 FQNEAQ (reference sequence). The CDR3 coding sequence is TGTGCCAGCAGCTTACCGGGACTAGCGGGAGGAGGTAATGAGCAGTTCTTC. Protein sequence: CASSLPGLAGGGNEQFF.

V gene TRBV27 combines with J gene TRBJ1-2; 7 positions agree with TRBD1. V was pared by 8 bases and J by 8 bases, with 14 bases of the junction left unmatched. This CDR3 spans 14 amino acids. Germline lookup yields CDR1 MNHEY and CDR2 SMNVEV (reference sequence). CDR3 amino acids: CASGLLRGRQGYTF. DNA of the CDR3: TGTGCCAGCGGACTGCTCAGGGGGAGGCAGGGCTACACCTTC.

The chain has TRBV29-1 and TRBJ2-5; 8 bases are shared with TRBD1. TRBJ2-7 explains the end of the DNA better; the J call may be wrong. Germline V gene sequence: CDR1 SQVTM, CDR2 ANQGSEA. The CDR3 consists of 14 residues. The chain's CDR3 is CSVATGEWAYEQYF. Here the CDR3 DNA reads TGCAGCGTCGCGACAGGGGAATGGGCCTACGAGCAGTACTTC.

This clone came up a few times. The rearrangement uses TRBV5-1 and TRBJ2-7, with a weak D call TRBD1 (7 bases). The CDR3 is 15 amino acids. The germline V and J ends were trimmed by 3 bases and 6 bases, with 19 bases remaining between them. In germline, CDR1 is SGHRS, CDR2 YFSETQ. The CDR3 sequence: CASSWRDRNPAEQYF. The CDR3 region has the DNA TGCGCCAGCAGCTGGAGGGACAGAAACCCGGCCGAGCAGTACTTC. Filled out from reference TRBV5-1 and TRBJ2-7, the complete variable domain reads KAGVTQTPRYLIKTRGQQVTLSCSPISGHRSVSWYQQTPGQGLQFLFEYFSETQRNKGNFPGRFSGRQFSNSRSEMNVSTLELGDSALYLCASSWRDRNPAEQYFGPGTRLTVT.

The chain combines TRBV29-1 with TRBJ1-1; D not certain. Germline-derived CDR1 and CDR2 are SQVTM and ANQGSEA. The CDR3 consists of 11 residues. Trimming cost V 4 bases and J 0 bases, with 3 bases left between them. CDR3 sequence (DNA): TGCAGCGTTGCGGTGAACACTGAAGCTTTCTTT. Translating gives CSVAVNTEAFF. Based on the CDR3 plus reference TRBV29-1 and TRBJ1-1, the full variable domain is SAVISQKPSRDICQRGTSLTIQCQVDSQVTMMFWYRQQPGQSLTLIATANQGSEATYESGFVIDKFPISRPNLTFSTLTVSNMSPEDSSIYLCSVAVNTEAFFGQGTRLTVV.

This clone showed up just a few times. The J gene is TRBJ2-4, the V gene TRBV9, with D possibly called TRBD1 or TRBD2 (5 bases each). Trimming removed 0 bases at V and 11 bases at J, with 21 bases between. Germline values: CDR1 SGDLS, CDR2 YYNGEE. The CDR3 runs 16 residues. The CDR3 coding sequence is TGTGCCAGCAGCGTAGCTACATCGGGGACGAACACATTTCAGTACTTC. Protein: CASSVATSGTNTFQYF.